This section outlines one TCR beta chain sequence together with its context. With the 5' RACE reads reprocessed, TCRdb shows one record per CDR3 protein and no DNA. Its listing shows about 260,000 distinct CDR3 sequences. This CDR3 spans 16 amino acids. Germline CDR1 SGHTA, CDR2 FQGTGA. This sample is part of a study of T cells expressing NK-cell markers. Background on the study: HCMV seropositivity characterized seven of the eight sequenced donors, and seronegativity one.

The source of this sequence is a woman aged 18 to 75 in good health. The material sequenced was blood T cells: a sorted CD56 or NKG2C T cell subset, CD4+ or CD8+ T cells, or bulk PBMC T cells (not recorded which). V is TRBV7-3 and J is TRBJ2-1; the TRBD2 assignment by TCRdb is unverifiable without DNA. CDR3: CASSKEGTSARHEQFF.